These 9 T cell receptor beta chains were sequenced from one sample in a study of CD8+CD57+ T cells in acquired aplastic anemia. The template for TCR beta VDJ and CDR3 sequence profiling was genomic DNA. MiXCR, run by TCRdb on the reads, gives a single entry per CDR3 protein. Of roughly 150,000 distinct CDR3 sequences in the sample, about 48% are singletons; the top ten hold 1.1%. The sample consisted of sorted CD4+, CD8+, or CD8+CD57+ T cells (not recorded which) from PBMCs. The receptors here all came from a human donor in good health.

The chain uses TRBV25-1 and TRBJ1-5; TRBD1 matches 11 bases. Germline CDR1 reads MGHDK; CDR2 reads SYGVNS. CDR3 length: 14 residues. Trimming cost V 6 bases and J 8 bases; bases outside gene matches: 6. The CDR3, as DNA: TGTGCCAGCAGGGGGACAGGGGGTTTCGAGCCCCAGCATTTT. Its translation is CASRGTGGFEPQHF.

This clonotype was picked up many times. The chain joins TRBV19 to TRBJ2-5; 9 nucleotides align to TRBD1. Germline lookup yields CDR1 LNHDA and CDR2 SQIVND (reference sequence). J was trimmed by 4 bases and V by 4 bases; bases with no gene match: 7. The CDR3 runs 15 residues. The CDR3 loop reads CASSTLTGGGETQYF. The CDR3 nucleotides are TGTGCCAGTAGTACCCTGACAGGGGGGGGAGAGACCCAGTACTTC. The whole variable domain, remainder taken from reference TRBV19 and TRBJ2-5, is DGGITQSPKYLFRKEGQNVTLSCEQNLNHDAMYWYRQDPGQGLRLIYYSQIVNDFQKGDIAEGYSVSREKKESFPLTVTSAQKNPTAFYLCASSTLTGGGETQYFGPGTRLLVL.

This clonotype was seen many times. This chain uses TRBV20-1 with TRBJ1-1; D gene ambiguous. There are 15 residues in the CDR3. The germline V gene has CDR1 DFQATT and CDR2 SNEGSKA (reference sequence). Trimming took 1 base from V and 1 from J, leaving 13 bases between them. CDR3 bases: TGCAGTGCTAGAGGCCAGGAGGACGGGAACACTGAAGCTTTCTTT. Translation: CSARGQEDGNTEAFF.

V and J are TRBV24-1 and TRBJ2-5; the D gene is possibly TRBD1 (5 bases). Germline CDR1 is KGHDR and CDR2 is SFDVKD. Trimming removed 3 bases from V and 5 bases from J, with 12 bases in between. The CDR3 runs 14 residues. The CDR3, as DNA: TGTGCCACCAGTGATCCCAGGGCTTGGGAGACCCAGTACTTC. It specifies CATSDPRAWETQYF.

This clonotype is a singleton in its sample. At one end the junction does not follow the germline gene, possibly because of a read error. The V call is TRBV10-3, the J call TRBJ1-2; D might be TRBD1 (5 bases). The CDR3 is made up of 15 amino acids. CDR1 is ENHRY, CDR2 SYGVKD, per germline. The CDR3 here is CAICESTWTNYGYTF. In nucleotides, the CDR3 is TGTGCCATCTGTGAGTCGACTTGGACAAACTATGGCTACACCTTC.

This clonotype was counted many times. The rearrangement uses TRBV5-4 and TRBJ1-1, with 9 bases lining up with TRBD1. CDR3 size: 14 residues. V gave up 5 bases and J gave up 6 bases; unmatched junction bases: 8. CDR1 is SGHNT, CDR2 YYREEE, per germline (reference sequence). CDR3 protein: CASRRRDREAEAFF. For the CDR3, the DNA is TGTGCCAGCAGACGGAGGGACAGGGAAGCTGAAGCTTTCTTT.

The CDR3 protein is CSARVAGGYGYTF. The DNA of the CDR3 is TGCAGTGCTAGGGTGGCGGGGGGCTATGGCTACACCTTC. The chain combines TRBV20-1 with TRBJ1-2; D perhaps matches TRBD1 (5 bases). V was pared by 3 bases and J by 4 bases, with 12 bases between. CDR1 DFQATT and CDR2 SNEGSKA come from the germline V gene (reference sequence). The CDR3 loop spans 13 amino acids.

In its sample, this clonotype was seen many times. The chain has TRBV2 and TRBJ1-4; no reliable D call. CDR1 and CDR2 from the germline V gene are SNHLY and FYNNEI. Trimming stripped 7 bases from V and 7 bases from J, with 16 bases between. The CDR3 is 14 residues long. CDR3 region: CASKGWAGPEKLFF. As DNA, the CDR3 is TGTGCCAGCAAGGGTTGGGCAGGTCCTGAAAAACTGTTTTTT. Combining the CDR3 with reference TRBV2 and TRBJ1-4 gives the whole variable domain EPEVTQTPSHQVTQMGQEVILRCVPISNHLYFYWYRQILGQKVEFLVSFYNNEISEKSEIFDDQFSVERPDGSNFTLKIRSTKLEDSAMYFCASKGWAGPEKLFFGSGTQLSVL.

This clonotype was observed at least ten times. V gene TRBV12-3 or TRBV12-4 combines with J gene TRBJ2-2; possibly TRBD2 for D (5 bases). V was shortened by 6 bases and J by 7 bases, with 21 bases between the two germline ends. This CDR3 region has 16 residues. CDR3 in amino acids: CASSLGSFGVGGELFF. As DNA, the CDR3 is TGTGCCAGCAGCCTCGGGTCTTTCGGGGTCGGCGGGGAGCTGTTTTTT.